This TCR beta chain was captured by sequencing in a study of T-cell reconstitution after alpha-beta-depleted transplantation in children (TCRdb year 2016). Turning to the overall study: Using TCR repertoire profiling, the study quantitatively followed how T-cell immune reconstitution unfolded in children after TCRalphabeta/CD19-depleted allogeneic hematopoietic cell transplantation. Study-wide conclusions, independent of this receptor: Hyperexpanded clone frequencies declined over subsequent months; after one year, T-cell counts and TCRbeta diversity were mostly attributed to newly produced T cells. Apparently early alphabetaT-cell count recovery about two months after transplant reportedly relied on only several hundred rapidly expanded clones derived from non-depleted graft cells. The high TCRbeta diversity at day 60 in some patients was ascribed to recipient T cells and intrathymic progenitors that had survived conditioning.

Sequences DFQATT (CDR1) and SNEGSKA (CDR2) are obtained from the germline V gene (reference sequence). CDR3 length: 14 amino acids, cysteine to phenylalanine. Only the CDR3 part of the read is kept: 42 bases, read in frame from the first base. Trimming removed 6 bases from V and 4 bases from J; the gene matches leave 8 bases unexplained. The treatment or condition label, read with the paper, signifies: allogeneic hematopoietic cell transplantation with graft depleted of TCRalphabeta T cells and CD19 B cells. The transplant recipients were children given TCRalphabeta/CD19-depleted allogeneic hematopoietic cell grafts. Worth noting for this clonotype: The clone's antigen remains unknown. There are no base qualities to consult, and no much larger clone falls within one base.

Library preparation used PCR. The instrument given in TCRdb is Illumina HiSeq 2500. Molecular barcoding was employed in the preparation of TCR libraries, with unique molecular identifiers being used to normalize TCRbeta repertoire quantification. TCRdb handled the public reads itself, with Q25 trimming in fastp and clone calling in MiXCR, and kept productive beta chains. Identical CDR3 proteins give one entry, which carries the most common genes and DNA. The sample table records fewer than 250,000 distinct CDR3 sequences; over 15% of these occur just once. Clones ranked in the top ten supply around two fifths of the sample.

The receptor was isolated from a male patient aged 2-15 years who had a stem cell transplant for acute lymphoblastic leukemia, so the T cells may come from the graft donor. Sample: PBMCs, mostly from graft donor cells, taken 360 days after TCRalphabeta/CD19-depleted stem cell transplant. The chain was built from TRBV20-1 and TRBJ2-3; 9 bases in the middle match TRBD1. Here is the DNA: TGCAGTGCCGAACAGGGGGCACCGGCAGATACGCAGTATTTT. This yields the protein CSAEQGAPADTQYF.